This T cell receptor beta chain was documented in a study of neurological immune-mediated disorders. Whole-study findings and limits: CDR3 amino acid sequences found in expanded clones were never shared across subjects, suggesting private repertoires in all groups. While HTLV-1-associated myelopathy showed the greatest TCR clonal expansion, multiple sclerosis showed the least, falling below healthy controls.

The CDR3 extends over 12 amino acids. In germline, CDR1 is SGHTA, CDR2 FQGNSA. V was pared by 1 base and J by 4 bases, with 4 bases between. This clonotype showed up many times. Its antigen is undetermined. 5'RACE with 10-nucleotide random UMIs generated the cDNA. TCRdb analysed the 5' RACE reads with MiXCR anew, one entry per CDR3 protein. The repertoire holds approximately 130,000 distinct CDR3 sequences, with about 3.2% as singletons. The sequencing sample was made of PBMCs. The V and J genes are TRBV7-2 and TRBJ1-2; no clear D gene. This TCR was sampled from a woman in her 30s with multiple sclerosis. CDR3 protein: CASSLDGYGYTF. CDR3 nucleotide sequence: TGTGCCAGCAGCTTAGACGGCTATGGCTACACCTTC. Complete variable domain (other parts from reference TRBV7-2 and TRBJ1-2): GAGVSQSPSNKVTEKGKDVELRCDPISGHTALYWYRQSLGQGLEFLIYFQGNSAPDKSGLPSDRFSAERTGGSVSTLTIQRTQQEDSAVYLCASSLDGYGYTFGSGTRLTVV.